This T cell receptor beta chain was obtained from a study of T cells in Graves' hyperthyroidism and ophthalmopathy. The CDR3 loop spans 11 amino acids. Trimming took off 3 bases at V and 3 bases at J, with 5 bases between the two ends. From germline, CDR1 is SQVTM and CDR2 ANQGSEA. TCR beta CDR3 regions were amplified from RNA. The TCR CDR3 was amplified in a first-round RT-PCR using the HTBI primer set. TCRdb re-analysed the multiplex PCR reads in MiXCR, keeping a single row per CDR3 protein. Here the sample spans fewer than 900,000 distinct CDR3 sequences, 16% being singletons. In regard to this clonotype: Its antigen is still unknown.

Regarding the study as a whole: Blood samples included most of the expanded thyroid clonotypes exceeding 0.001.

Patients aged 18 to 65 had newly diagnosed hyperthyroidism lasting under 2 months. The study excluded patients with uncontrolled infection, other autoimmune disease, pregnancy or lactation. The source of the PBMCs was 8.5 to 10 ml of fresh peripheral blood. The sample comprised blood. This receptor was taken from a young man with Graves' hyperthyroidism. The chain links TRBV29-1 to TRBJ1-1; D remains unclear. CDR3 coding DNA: TGCAGCGTTGACAGCTACACTGAAGCTTTCTTT. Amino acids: CSVDSYTEAFF.